This is a list of T cell receptor beta chains from one sample in a study of T cell clones after liver transplantation. This table comes from immunoSEQ multiplex PCR, and its TCRdb copy is limited to in-frame clones, with some not included. Here the sample spans 45,000 to 55,000 clones, 84% being singletons. The sample here was CD4+ T cells from blood, taken before liver transplant. These receptors were taken from a human donor who received a liver transplant. Each CDR3 is given with its conserved first and last residue. The D gene is left open where the match is weak. Rows give clone size only sometimes, using once, few, many, or a class for an expanded clone.

CDR3 protein | CDR3 DNA | J gene | V gene | CDR3 length | D gene | clone size
CASGLAGGTATQYF | TGTGCCAGCGGACTAGCGGGAGGGACAGCTACGCAGTATTTT | TRBJ2-3 | TRBV11-2 | 14 | TRBD2 | .
CASSYLAGGRAKNIQYF | TGTGCCAGTAGTTACTTAGCGGGAGGGAGGGCCAAAAACATTCAGTACTTC | TRBJ2-4 | TRBV19 | 17 | TRBD2 | .
CASSLGTGGRQPQHF | TGTGCCAGCAGTTTAGGGACAGGGGGCCGGCAGCCCCAGCATTTT | TRBJ1-5 | TRBV28 | 15 | TRBD1 | .
CASSLVRDYPPGDTQYF | TGCGCCAGCAGCTTGGTACGGGACTATCCGCCAGGGGATACGCAGTATTTT | TRBJ2-3 | TRBV5-1 | 17 | TRBD2 | .
CASSPRQGRSGNTIYF | TGTGCCAGCAGCCCCCGCCAGGGACGGTCTGGAAACACCATATATTTT | TRBJ1-3 | TRBV7-9 | 16 | . | .
CASSLLDTNTGELFF | TGCGCCAGCAGCTTGCTGGACACGAACACCGGGGAGCTGTTTTTT | TRBJ2-2 | TRBV5-1 | 15 | . | .
CASSLFTGDEQYF | TGTGCCAGCAGTTTATTTACAGGGGACGAGCAGTACTTC | TRBJ2-7 | TRBV28 | 13 | TRBD1 | .
CASSLSDRNTEAFF | TGTGCCAGCAGCTTGAGCGACAGGAACACTGAAGCTTTCTTT | TRBJ1-1 | TRBV5-6 | 14 | . | once
CASRAGQPTGELFF | TGTGCCAGCAGGGCCGGACAGCCCACCGGGGAGCTGTTTTTT | TRBJ2-2 | TRBV14 | 14 | . | .
CASSDTGGWKLFF | TGTGCCAGCAGTGATACAGGGGGCTGGAAACTGTTTTTT | TRBJ1-4 | TRBV2 | 13 | TRBD1 | .
CASSLQGPNSYEQYF | TGTGCCAGCAGTCTGCAGGGCCCGAACTCCTACGAGCAGTACTTC | TRBJ2-7 | TRBV6-4 | 15 | . | .
CASTPGRGHETQYF | TGTGCCAGCACCCCGGGCAGGGGGCACGAGACCCAGTACTTC | TRBJ2-5 | TRBV5-7 | 14 | TRBD1 | .
CASAGGEADTQYF | TGTGCCAGTGCCGGGGGGGAGGCAGATACGCAGTATTTT | TRBJ2-3 | TRBV7-3 | 13 | TRBD2 | .
CASSAGTNGNYGYTF | TGTGCCAGTAGTGCCGGGACCAATGGGAACTATGGCTACACCTTC | TRBJ1-2 | TRBV19 | 15 | . | .
CASSPSGTGYEQYF | TGCGCCAGCAGCCCCTCCGGGACAGGGTACGAGCAGTACTTC | TRBJ2-7 | TRBV4-1 | 14 | TRBD1 | .
CASSLAGGANEKLFF | TGTGCCAGCAGCTTAGCGGGCGGGGCTAATGAAAAACTGTTTTTT | TRBJ1-4 | TRBV7-2 | 15 | . | few
CASSQTNRDRETQYF | TGTGCCAGCAGCCAAACAAACAGGGATCGGGAGACCCAGTACTTC | TRBJ2-5 | TRBV9 | 15 | . | few
CASSSERFSGNTIYF | TGTGCCAGCAGCTCCGAACGTTTCTCTGGAAACACCATATATTTT | TRBJ1-3 | TRBV5-6 | 15 | . | .
CASSFLGEQYF | TGTGCCAGCAGTTTTTTGGGGGAGCAGTACTTC | TRBJ2-7 | TRBV27 | 11 | . | few
CAWSFRDTQYF | TGTGCCTGGAGTTTCCGGGATACGCAGTATTTT | TRBJ2-3 | TRBV30 | 11 | . | few
CASSLRQGGGYTF | TGTGCCAGCAGCCTTCGACAGGGAGGTGGCTACACCTTC | TRBJ1-2 | TRBV13 | 13 | TRBD1 | .
CASSLSPGGYEQYF | TGTGCCAGCAGCTTAAGTCCAGGGGGCTACGAGCAGTACTTC | TRBJ2-7 | TRBV7-9 | 14 | TRBD1 | .
CASSSGQGIQNSPLHF | TGCGCCAGCAGCTCGGGACAGGGGATACAGAATTCACCCCTCCACTTT | TRBJ1-6 | TRBV5-1 | 16 | TRBD1 | .
CASAKGRDDEQYF | TGTGCTAGTGCAAAGGGACGGGACGACGAGCAGTACTTC | TRBJ2-7 | TRBV12-5 | 13 | . | medium-sized
CASSKAPERDYSYEQYF | TGTGCCAGCAGCAAAGCGCCAGAGCGGGACTACTCCTACGAGCAGTACTTC | TRBJ2-7 | TRBV21-1 | 17 | . | .
CASSSEKGQGGYEQYF | TGTGCCAGCAGCTCGGAGAAGGGACAGGGAGGTTACGAGCAGTACTTC | TRBJ2-7 | TRBV7-9 | 16 | TRBD1 | .
CASSLKPSTSGRNTGELFF | TGTGCCAGCAGCTTAAAGCCCAGCACTAGCGGGAGGAACACCGGGGAGCTGTTTTTT | TRBJ2-2 | TRBV7-6 | 19 | TRBD2 | few
CAISGRGYEQYF | TGTGCCATCAGTGGGAGGGGGTACGAGCAGTACTTC | TRBJ2-7 | TRBV10-3 | 12 | . | .